This T cell receptor beta chain derives from a study of regulatory T cells in long-lasting Graves disease. Researchers made TCR beta libraries by using iRepertoire HTBI primers and running Arm-PCR on CDR3 regions. TCRdb re-analysed the multiplex PCR reads in MiXCR, keeping a single row per CDR3 protein. Counted here are about 240,000 distinct CDR3 sequences, roughly a fifth occurring once; the ten biggest clones make up over 11%. Study-wide results and caveats: The study found TRBV28, TRBJ1-2 and TRBJ2-5 favored in persistent disease. Reduced TCR diversity was observed in persistent Graves' patients versus newly diagnosed patients. Study of thyroid tissue was not done, with only peripheral blood studied.

CDR3 size: 15 residues. The V gene's germline CDR1 is MNHEY and CDR2 SVGEGT. Note on this clonotype: Its specificity is not known. At one boundary the junction diverges from the germline segment, which might be a read error.

This sample's time point: newly diagnosed GD, antithyroid drugs for less than 3 months. The TCR library used RNA extracted from PBMCs. A peripheral blood sample, roughly 8.7 milliliters in volume, was drawn into EDTA tubes. The source was peripheral blood mononuclear cells (PBMCs), collected at new diagnosis, from a patient treated with antithyroid drugs. The receptor comes from a female donor with Graves disease. The J gene is TRBJ1-2, the V gene TRBV6-2 or TRBV6-3, with 7 bases that match TRBD1. The CDR3 is CTSSYSRQGGYGYTF. The CDR3 DNA reads TGTACCAGCAGTTACTCGAGACAGGGTGGCTATGGCTACACCTTC.